In this sample, the clone carrying this TCR beta chain turned up a few times. As yet, its antigen is unknown. The sample comes from a study of shared clonotypes between healthy human individuals. Across several immunoSEQ plates, the genomic DNA of each subset was split evenly. This table comes from immunoSEQ multiplex PCR, and its TCRdb copy is limited to in-frame clones, with some not included. The sample carries 2 million to 2.5 million clones, roughly 90% recorded once. The study's findings and limits: Genetic and exposure-history diversity was limited by the small donor number. Generally, naive subsets came out with larger estimated richness than memory subsets.

V was trimmed by 4 bases and J by 6 bases, leaving 13 bases between them. Looked up from germline, CDR1 is SGDLS and CDR2 is YYNGEE. The CDR3 covers 13 residues. V is TRBV9 and J is TRBJ1-1, with D unclear. This sequence originates from a man aged 18 to 30 in good health. Some clones in this sample may be carry-over from other donors' samples. Sequences were obtained from naive CD4+ T cells from PBMCs. Subset described: CD45RA+ positively selected. CDR3 nucleotides: TGTGCCAGCAGCCGGGAACCCTTCGCTGAAGCTTTCTTT. Translated, it gives CASSREPFAEAFF.